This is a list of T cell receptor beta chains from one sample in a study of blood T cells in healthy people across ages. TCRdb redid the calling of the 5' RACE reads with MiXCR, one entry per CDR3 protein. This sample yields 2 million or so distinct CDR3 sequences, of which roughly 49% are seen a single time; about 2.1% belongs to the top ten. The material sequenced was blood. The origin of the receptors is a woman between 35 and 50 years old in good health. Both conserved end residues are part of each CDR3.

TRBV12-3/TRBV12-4	CASSSPSRQGAKNEQFF
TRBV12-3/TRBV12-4	CASINRDRVHNEQFF
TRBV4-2	CASSQDLLVGQGARELFF
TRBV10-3	CAISESGSVAGAEQYF
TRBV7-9	CASTVDRGGSGANVLTF
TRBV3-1	CASSGMTGGKGKTDTQYF
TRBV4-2	CASSQEHGVETYEQYF
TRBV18	CASSLDQSSYNEQYF
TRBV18	CASSSVSGTDTQYF
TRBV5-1	CASSTHRVGTDTQYF
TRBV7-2	CASSPVWGETQYF
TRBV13	CASSLDPGAGDNEQFF
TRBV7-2	CASSLEGSQAYEQYF
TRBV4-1	CASSQTGGTSGQNEQFF
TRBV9	CASSVEASYNEQFF
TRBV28	CASSETAQETQYF
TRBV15	CATSRDRLVGEQYF
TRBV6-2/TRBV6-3	CASSYSSYRGLNQPQHF
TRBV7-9	CASSPRGQPQETQYF
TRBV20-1	CSARQTGGAYGYTF
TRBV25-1	CASREHRPGSGYTF
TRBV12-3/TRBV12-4	CASSRGDGGLYEQYF